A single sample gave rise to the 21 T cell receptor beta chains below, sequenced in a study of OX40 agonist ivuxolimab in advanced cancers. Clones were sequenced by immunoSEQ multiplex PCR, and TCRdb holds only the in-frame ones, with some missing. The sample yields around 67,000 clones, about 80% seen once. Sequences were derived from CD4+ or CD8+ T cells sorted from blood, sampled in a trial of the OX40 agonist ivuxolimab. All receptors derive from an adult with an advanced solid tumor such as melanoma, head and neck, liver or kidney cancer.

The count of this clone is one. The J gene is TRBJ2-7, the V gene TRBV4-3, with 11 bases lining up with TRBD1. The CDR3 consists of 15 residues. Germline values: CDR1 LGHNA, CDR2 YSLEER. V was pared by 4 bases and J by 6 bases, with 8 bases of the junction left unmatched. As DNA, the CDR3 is TGCGCCAGCAGCCCGTCGTGGGACAGGGGGATCGAGCAGTACTTC. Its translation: CASSPSWDRGIEQYF.

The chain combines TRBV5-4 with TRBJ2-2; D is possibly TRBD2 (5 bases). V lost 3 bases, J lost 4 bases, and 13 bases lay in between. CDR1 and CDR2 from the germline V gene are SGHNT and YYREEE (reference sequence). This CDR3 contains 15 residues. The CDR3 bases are TGTGCCAGCAGCTCGTCGCGGGCGATCACCGGGGAGCTGTTTTTT. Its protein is CASSSSRAITGELFF.

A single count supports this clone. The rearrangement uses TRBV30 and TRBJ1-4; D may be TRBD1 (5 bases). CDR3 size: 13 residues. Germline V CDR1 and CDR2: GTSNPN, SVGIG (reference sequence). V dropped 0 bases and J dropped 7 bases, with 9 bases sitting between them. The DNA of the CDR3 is TGTGCCTGGAGTGTACAGAGGGGTGAAAAACTGTTTTTT. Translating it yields CAWSVQRGEKLFF.

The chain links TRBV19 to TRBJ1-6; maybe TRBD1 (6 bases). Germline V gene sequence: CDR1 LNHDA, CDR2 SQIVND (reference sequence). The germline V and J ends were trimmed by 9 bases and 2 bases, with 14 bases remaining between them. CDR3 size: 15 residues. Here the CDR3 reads CASSQGTAYNSPLHF. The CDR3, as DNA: TGTGCCAGCTCACAGGGTACCGCCTATAATTCACCCCTCCACTTT.

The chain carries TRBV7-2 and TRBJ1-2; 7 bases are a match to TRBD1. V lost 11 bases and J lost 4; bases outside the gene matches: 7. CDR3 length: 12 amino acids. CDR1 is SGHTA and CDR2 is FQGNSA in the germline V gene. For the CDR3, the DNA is TGTGCCTGCAATAACAGGGGCTATGGCTACACCTTC. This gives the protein CACNNRGYGYTF.

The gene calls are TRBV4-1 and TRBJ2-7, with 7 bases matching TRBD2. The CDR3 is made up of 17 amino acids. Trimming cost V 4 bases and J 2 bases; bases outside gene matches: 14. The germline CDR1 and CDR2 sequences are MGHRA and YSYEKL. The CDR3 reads CASSLTLLTSLTYEQYF. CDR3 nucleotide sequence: TGCGCCAGCAGCCTCACCCTCTTGACTAGCCTAACCTACGAGCAGTACTTC.

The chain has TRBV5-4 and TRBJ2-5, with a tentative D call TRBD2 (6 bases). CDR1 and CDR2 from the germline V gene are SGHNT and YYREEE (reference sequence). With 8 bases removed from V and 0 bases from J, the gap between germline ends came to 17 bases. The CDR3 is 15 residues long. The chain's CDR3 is CARGPGLMYQETQYF. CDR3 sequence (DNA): TGTGCCAGAGGGCCGGGACTCATGTACCAAGAGACCCAGTACTTC.

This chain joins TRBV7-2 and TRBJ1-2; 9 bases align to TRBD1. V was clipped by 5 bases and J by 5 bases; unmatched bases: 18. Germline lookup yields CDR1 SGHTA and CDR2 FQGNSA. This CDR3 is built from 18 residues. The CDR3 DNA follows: TGTGCCAGCAGCACCCGACAGGGGGAGGAAAGGATATTATATGGCTACACCTTC. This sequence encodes CASSTRQGEERILYGYTF.

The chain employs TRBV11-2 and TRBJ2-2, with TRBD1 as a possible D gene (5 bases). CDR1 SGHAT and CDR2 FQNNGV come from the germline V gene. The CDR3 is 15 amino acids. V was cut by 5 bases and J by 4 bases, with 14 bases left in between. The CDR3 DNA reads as TGTGCCAGCAGCCAGTGGCAGGGTATCACCGGGGAGCTGTTTTTT. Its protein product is CASSQWQGITGELFF.

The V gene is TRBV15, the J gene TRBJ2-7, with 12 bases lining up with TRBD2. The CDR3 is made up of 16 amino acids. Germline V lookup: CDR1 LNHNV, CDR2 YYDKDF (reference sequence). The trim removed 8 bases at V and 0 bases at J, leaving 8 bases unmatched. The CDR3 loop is CATGGLAGPSSYEQYF. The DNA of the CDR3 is TGTGCCACCGGAGGACTAGCGGGGCCATCCTCCTACGAGCAGTACTTC. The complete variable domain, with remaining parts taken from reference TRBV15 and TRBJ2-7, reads DAMVIQNPRYQVTQFGKPVTLSCSQTLNHNVMYWYQQKSSQAPKLLFHYYDKDFNNEADTPDNFQSRRPNTSFCFLDIRSPGLGDTAMYLCATGGLAGPSSYEQYFGPGTRLTVT.

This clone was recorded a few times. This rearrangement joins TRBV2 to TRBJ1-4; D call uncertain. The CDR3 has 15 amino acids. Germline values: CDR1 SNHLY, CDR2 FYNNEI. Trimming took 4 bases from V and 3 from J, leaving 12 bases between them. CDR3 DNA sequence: TGTGCCAGCAGTGTACAGAAGATTTCTAATGAAAAACTGTTTTTT. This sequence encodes CASSVQKISNEKLFF. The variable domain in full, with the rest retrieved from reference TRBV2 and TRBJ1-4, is EPEVTQTPSHQVTQMGQEVILRCVPISNHLYFYWYRQILGQKVEFLVSFYNNEISEKSEIFDDQFSVERPDGSNFTLKIRSTKLEDSAMYFCASSVQKISNEKLFFGSGTQLSVL.

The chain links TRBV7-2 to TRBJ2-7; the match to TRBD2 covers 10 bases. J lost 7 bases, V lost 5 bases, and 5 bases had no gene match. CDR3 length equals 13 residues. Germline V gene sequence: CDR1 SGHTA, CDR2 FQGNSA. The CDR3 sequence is CASSRVLAGEQYF. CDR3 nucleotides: TGTGCCAGCAGCCGGGTACTAGCGGGGGAGCAGTACTTC.

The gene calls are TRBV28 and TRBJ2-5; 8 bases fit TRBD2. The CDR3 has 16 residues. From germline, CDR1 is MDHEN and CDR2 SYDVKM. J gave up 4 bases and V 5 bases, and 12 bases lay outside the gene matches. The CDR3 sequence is CASSRFVAGGGETQYF. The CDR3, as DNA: TGTGCCAGCAGTCGTTTTGTGGCGGGGGGCGGAGAGACCCAGTACTTC.

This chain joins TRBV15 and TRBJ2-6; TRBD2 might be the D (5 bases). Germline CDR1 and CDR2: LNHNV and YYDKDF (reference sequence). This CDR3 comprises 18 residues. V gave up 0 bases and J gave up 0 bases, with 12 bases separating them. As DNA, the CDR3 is TGTGCCACCAGCAGAGATCCGACCGGGGACTCTGGGGCCAACGTCCTGACTTTC. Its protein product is CATSRDPTGDSGANVLTF.

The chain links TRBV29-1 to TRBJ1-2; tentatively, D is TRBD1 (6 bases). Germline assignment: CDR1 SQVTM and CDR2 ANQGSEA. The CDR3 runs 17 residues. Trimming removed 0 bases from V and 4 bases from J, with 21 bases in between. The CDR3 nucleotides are TGCAGCGTTGAAGATCAGGAACTGGACAGTTTTAGCTATGGCTACACCTTC. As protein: CSVEDQELDSFSYGYTF. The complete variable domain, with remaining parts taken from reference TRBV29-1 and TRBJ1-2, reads SAVISQKPSRDICQRGTSLTIQCQVDSQVTMMFWYRQQPGQSLTLIATANQGSEATYESGFVIDKFPISRPNLTFSTLTVSNMSPEDSSIYLCSVEDQELDSFSYGYTFGSGTRLTVV.

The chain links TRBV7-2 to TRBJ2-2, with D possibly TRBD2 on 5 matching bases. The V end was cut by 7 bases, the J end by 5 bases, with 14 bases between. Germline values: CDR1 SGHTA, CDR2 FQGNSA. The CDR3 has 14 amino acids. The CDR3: CASNGVAVTGELFF. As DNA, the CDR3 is TGTGCCAGCAACGGGGTGGCAGTAACCGGGGAGCTGTTTTTT.

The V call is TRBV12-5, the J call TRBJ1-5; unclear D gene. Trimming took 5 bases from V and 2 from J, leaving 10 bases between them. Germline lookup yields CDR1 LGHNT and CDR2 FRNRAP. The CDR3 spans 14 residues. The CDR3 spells CASGTQSGNQPQHF. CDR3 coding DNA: TGTGCTAGTGGTACCCAAAGCGGCAATCAGCCCCAGCATTTT.

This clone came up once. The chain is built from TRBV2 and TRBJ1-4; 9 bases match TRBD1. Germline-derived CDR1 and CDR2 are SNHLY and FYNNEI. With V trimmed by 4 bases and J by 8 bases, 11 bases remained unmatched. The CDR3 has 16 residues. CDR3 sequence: CASSARATGGFEKLFF. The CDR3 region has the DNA TGTGCCAGCAGTGCGCGGGCGACAGGGGGTTTCGAAAAACTGTTTTTT.

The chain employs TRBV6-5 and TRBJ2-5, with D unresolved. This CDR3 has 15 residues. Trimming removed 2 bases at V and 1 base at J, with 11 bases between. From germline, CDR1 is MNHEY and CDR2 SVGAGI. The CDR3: CASSYGPVAQETQYF. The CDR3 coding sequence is TGTGCCAGCAGTTACGGTCCCGTTGCCCAAGAGACCCAGTACTTC.

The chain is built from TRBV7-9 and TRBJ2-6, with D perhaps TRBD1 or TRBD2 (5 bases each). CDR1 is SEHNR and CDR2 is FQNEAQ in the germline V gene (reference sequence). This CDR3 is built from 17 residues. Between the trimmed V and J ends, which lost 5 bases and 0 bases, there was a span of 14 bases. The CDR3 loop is CASSPGPTNSGANVLTF. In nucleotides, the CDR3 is TGTGCCAGCAGCCCGGGACCGACCAACTCTGGGGCCAACGTCCTGACTTTC.

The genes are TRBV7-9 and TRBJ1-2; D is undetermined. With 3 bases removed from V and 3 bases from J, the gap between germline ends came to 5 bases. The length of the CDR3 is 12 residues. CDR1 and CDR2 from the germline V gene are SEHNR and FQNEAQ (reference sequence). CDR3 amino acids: CASSFPDYGYTF. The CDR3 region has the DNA TGTGCCAGCAGCTTCCCAGACTATGGCTACACCTTC.